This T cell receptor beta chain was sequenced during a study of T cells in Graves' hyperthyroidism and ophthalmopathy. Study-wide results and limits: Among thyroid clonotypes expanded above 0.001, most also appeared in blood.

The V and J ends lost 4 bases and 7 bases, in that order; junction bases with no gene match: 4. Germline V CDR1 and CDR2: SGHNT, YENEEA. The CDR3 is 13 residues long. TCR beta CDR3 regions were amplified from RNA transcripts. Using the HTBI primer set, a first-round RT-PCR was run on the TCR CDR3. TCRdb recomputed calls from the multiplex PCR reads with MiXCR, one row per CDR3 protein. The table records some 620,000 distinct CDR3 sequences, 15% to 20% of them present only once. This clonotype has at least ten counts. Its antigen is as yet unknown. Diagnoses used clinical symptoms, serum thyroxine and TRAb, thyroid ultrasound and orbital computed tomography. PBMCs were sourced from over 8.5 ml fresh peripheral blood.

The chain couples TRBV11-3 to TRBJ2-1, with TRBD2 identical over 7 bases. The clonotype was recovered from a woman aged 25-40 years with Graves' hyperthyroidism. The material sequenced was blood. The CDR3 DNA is TGTGCCAGCAGCTGGGGGGGGTCGAATGAGCAGTTCTTC. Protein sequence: CASSWGGSNEQFF.